What follows are 2 T cell receptor beta chains derived from one specimen sequenced in a study of T cells in Graves' hyperthyroidism and ophthalmopathy. TCR beta CDR3 regions were amplified from RNA. RT-PCR in the first round (using the HTBI primer set) targeted the TCR CDR3. MiXCR, run by TCRdb on the multiplex PCR reads, gives a single entry per CDR3 protein. The sample records 480,000 or so distinct CDR3 sequences, 40% to 55% being singletons. Input material: peripheral blood or thyroid tissue (not recorded which). All receptors come from an adult woman with Graves' disease, either hyperthyroidism or ophthalmopathy (not recorded which).

The chain recombines TRBV10-3 with TRBJ1-1; 8 bases align to TRBD1. V was clipped by 11 bases and J by 5 bases; unmatched bases: 10. Germline loops: CDR1 ENHRY, CDR2 SYGVKD. This CDR3 has 13 amino acids. The DNA of the CDR3 is TGTGCCTCCTCGGACAGGGAGAGAACTGAAGCTTTCTTT. Residues: CASSDRERTEAFF.

The V call is TRBV18, the J call TRBJ2-7; 7 bases line up with TRBD1. The trim removed 0 bases at V and 9 bases at J, leaving 14 bases unmatched. The CDR3 is 16 residues long. The germline gives CDR1 KGHSH, CDR2 LQKENI. In DNA form, the CDR3 reads TGTGCCAGCTCACCACCGGGACAGTCTAGCACAGATACGCAGTACTTC. Translated: CASSPPGQSSTDTQYF. Variable domain in full (rest from reference TRBV18 and TRBJ2-7): NAGVMQNPRHLVRRRGQEARLRCSPMKGHSHVYWYRQLPEEGLKFMVYLQKENIIDESGMPKERFSAEFPKEGPSILRIQQVVRGDSAAYFCASSPPGQSSTDTQYFGPGTRLTVT.